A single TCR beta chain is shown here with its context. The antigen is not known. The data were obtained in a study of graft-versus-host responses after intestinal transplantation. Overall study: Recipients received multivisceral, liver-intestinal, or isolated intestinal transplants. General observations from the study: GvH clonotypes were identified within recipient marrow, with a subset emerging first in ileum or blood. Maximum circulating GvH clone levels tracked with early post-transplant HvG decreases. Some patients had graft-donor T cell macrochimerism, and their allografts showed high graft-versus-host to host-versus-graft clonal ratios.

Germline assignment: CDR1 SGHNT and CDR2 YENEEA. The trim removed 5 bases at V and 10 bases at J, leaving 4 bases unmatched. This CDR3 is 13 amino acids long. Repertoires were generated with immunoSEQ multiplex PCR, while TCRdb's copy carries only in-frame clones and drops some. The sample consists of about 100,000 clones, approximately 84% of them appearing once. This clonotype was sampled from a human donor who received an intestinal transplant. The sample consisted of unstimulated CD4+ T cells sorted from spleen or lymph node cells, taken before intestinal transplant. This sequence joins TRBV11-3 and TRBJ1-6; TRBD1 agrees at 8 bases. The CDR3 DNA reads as TGTGCCAGCAGCCGGGACAGGCTCTCACCCCTCCACTTT. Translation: CASSRDRLSPLHF.